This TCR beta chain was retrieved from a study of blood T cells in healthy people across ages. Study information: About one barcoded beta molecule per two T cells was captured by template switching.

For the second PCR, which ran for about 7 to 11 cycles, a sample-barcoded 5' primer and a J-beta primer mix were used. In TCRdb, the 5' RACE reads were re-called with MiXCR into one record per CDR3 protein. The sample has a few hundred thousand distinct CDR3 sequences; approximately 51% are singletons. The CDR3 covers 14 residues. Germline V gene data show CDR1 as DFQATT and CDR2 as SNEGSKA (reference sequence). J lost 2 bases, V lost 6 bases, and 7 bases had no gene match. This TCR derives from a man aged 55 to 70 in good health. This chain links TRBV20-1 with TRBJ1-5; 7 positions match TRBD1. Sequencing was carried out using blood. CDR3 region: CSANDRVGNQPQHF. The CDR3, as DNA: TGCAGTGCCAACGACAGGGTTGGCAATCAGCCCCAGCATTTT.